Below are 16 T cell receptor beta chains sequenced from a single sample in a study of OX40 agonist ivuxolimab in advanced cancers. Method: immunoSEQ multiplex PCR; TCRdb's copy keeps in-frame clones and lacks some. The profile covers 15,000 to 20,000 clones, with 65% to 90% appearing a single time and 20% taken by the ten largest. The specimen was CD4+ or CD8+ T cells sorted from blood, collected in a trial of the OX40 agonist ivuxolimab. These receptors were collected from an adult with an advanced solid tumor such as melanoma, head and neck, liver or kidney cancer.

This clone was observed a few times. V is TRBV7-9 and J is TRBJ2-7, with D unresolved. Trimming cost V 8 bases and J 2 bases, with 10 bases left between them. Looked up from germline, CDR1 is SEHNR and CDR2 is FQNEAQ (reference sequence). CDR3 length: 12 residues. The CDR3 loop is CASADGTYEQYF. The CDR3 DNA is TGTGCCAGCGCGGACGGAACCTACGAGCAGTACTTC.

This chain connects TRBV28 to TRBJ2-1; D unresolved. This CDR3 comprises 13 residues. V gave up 5 bases and J gave up 8 bases, with 13 bases separating them. Germline values: CDR1 MDHEN, CDR2 SYDVKM. The CDR3 reads CASSVRNLDEQFF. DNA of the CDR3: TGTGCCAGCAGTGTACGAAATCTCGATGAGCAGTTCTTC. The variable domain in full, completed from reference TRBV28 and TRBJ2-1, reads DVKVTQSSRYLVKRTGEKVFLECVQDMDHENMFWYRQDPGLGLRLIYFSYDVKMKEKGDIPEGYSVSREKKERFSLILESASTNQTSMYLCASSVRNLDEQFFGPGTRLTVL.

The V gene is TRBV5-5, the J gene TRBJ1-1, with a possible D match to TRBD1 (6 bases). The CDR3 consists of 15 residues. CDR1 and CDR2 from the germline V gene are SGHKS and YYEKEE (reference sequence). The V and J ends lost 2 bases and 4 bases respectively, with 15 bases between them. As DNA, the CDR3 is TGTGCCAGCAGCTTTAGGGGGGTCCAATCCACTGAAGCTTTCTTT. Its protein product is CASSFRGVQSTEAFF.

This rearrangement joins TRBV19 to TRBJ1-1; D call uncertain. The V end was cut by 3 bases, the J end by 3 bases, with 17 bases between. The germline V gene has CDR1 LNHDA and CDR2 SQIVND (reference sequence). CDR3 length equals 16 residues. In nucleotides, the CDR3 is TGTGCCAGTAGTATCCGTCGGATGGGAGGAGACACTGAAGCTTTCTTT. It is translated as CASSIRRMGGDTEAFF.

This chain joins TRBV5-6 and TRBJ1-6; D gene ambiguous. Germline V gene sequence: CDR1 SGHDT, CDR2 YYEEEE. Trimming took 0 bases from V and 7 from J, leaving 5 bases between them. The CDR3 has 13 amino acids. CDR3 residues: CASSLGVNSPLHF. CDR3 bases: TGTGCCAGCAGCTTGGGAGTAAATTCACCCCTCCACTTT.

This sequence joins TRBV7-8 and TRBJ2-5, with D tentatively TRBD1 (5 bases). The J call may be incorrect, as the DNA end agrees better with TRBJ2-7. This CDR3 comprises 16 residues. Germline assignment: CDR1 SGHVS and CDR2 FQNEAQ. The CDR3 is CASSSKAGSLAYEQYF. The CDR3 bases are TGTGCCAGCAGCTCCAAAGCAGGGTCTTTAGCCTACGAGCAGTACTTC.

The chain recombines TRBV19 with TRBJ2-5, with 11 bases matching TRBD2. CDR3 length equals 16 residues. V shed 1 base, J shed 5 bases, and the junction held 6 bases outside the gene matches. Germline V gene sequence: CDR1 LNHDA, CDR2 SQIVND (reference sequence). CDR3 nucleotide sequence: TGTGCCAGTAGTATAGGACTAACTAGCGGGGGTGAGACCCAGTACTTC. This encodes CASSIGLTSGGETQYF. The variable domain in full, with the rest retrieved from reference TRBV19 and TRBJ2-5, is DGGITQSPKYLFRKEGQNVTLSCEQNLNHDAMYWYRQDPGQGLRLIYYSQIVNDFQKGDIAEGYSVSREKKESFPLTVTSAQKNPTAFYLCASSIGLTSGGETQYFGPGTRLLVL.

The rearrangement joins TRBV2 to TRBJ2-5; 10 bases align to TRBD2. The CDR3 totals 14 residues. V trimming: 8 bases; J trimming: 5 bases; junction bases outside the gene matches: 8. Germline CDR1 and CDR2: SNHLY and FYNNEI. In nucleotides, the CDR3 is TGTGCCAGCGAAACTAGCGGGATCCAGGAGACCCAGTACTTC. Encoded protein: CASETSGIQETQYF.

V and J are TRBV19 and TRBJ1-5; D not certain. This CDR3 has 13 residues. The germline CDR1 and CDR2 sequences are LNHDA and SQIVND (reference sequence). With 4 bases removed from V and 5 bases from J, the gap between germline ends came to 9 bases. CDR3 region: CASSNWVDQPQHF. DNA of the CDR3: TGTGCCAGTAGTAACTGGGTCGATCAGCCCCAGCATTTT.

The chain recombines TRBV6-5 with TRBJ2-1; D gene uncertain. Germline V gene sequence: CDR1 MNHEY, CDR2 SVGAGI. CDR3 length: 14 residues. Trimming removed 6 bases at V and 1 base at J, with 10 bases between. CDR3 coding DNA: TGTGCCAGCAGCATAAGAGAGTCCTACAATGAGCAGTTCTTC. Encoded protein: CASSIRESYNEQFF.

The V call is TRBV7-2, the J call TRBJ2-1; 7 bases are shared with TRBD2. J gave up 5 bases and V 3 bases, and 7 bases lay outside the gene matches. The CDR3 totals 15 residues. In germline, CDR1 is SGHTA, CDR2 FQGNSA. CDR3 nucleotide sequence: TGTGCCAGCAGCTTCGGCGGGAGTAGAAACAATGAGCAGTTCTTC. This gives the protein CASSFGGSRNNEQFF.

The chain combines TRBV27 with TRBJ2-6; perhaps TRBD1 as D (5 bases). Trimming cost V 1 base and J 0 bases, with 13 bases left between them. Germline assignment: CDR1 MNHEY and CDR2 SMNVEV (reference sequence). The CDR3 loop spans 18 amino acids. CDR3 nucleotide sequence: TGTGCCAGCAGTTTATTTTACAGGACCTTCTCTGGGGCCAACGTCCTGACTTTC. Amino acids: CASSLFYRTFSGANVLTF.

The chain joins TRBV28 to TRBJ2-7; 7 bases align to TRBD1. There are 13 residues in the CDR3. CDR1 MDHEN and CDR2 SYDVKM come from the germline V gene. The J segment lost 12 bases and the V segment lost 5 bases, leaving 13 bases of the junction unmatched. In DNA form, the CDR3 reads TGTGCCAGCAGTCCGACAGGGTGGGTGAATCCGTACTTC. Amino acids: CASSPTGWVNPYF.

V usage is TRBV6-1 and J usage is TRBJ1-2; D perhaps matches TRBD1 (5 bases). In germline, CDR1 is MNHNS, CDR2 SASEGT. CDR3 length: 14 residues. Trimming shortened V by 0 bases and J by 8 bases, and 13 bases separated the two germline ends. The CDR3 bases are TGTGCCAGCAGTGAAGCGTCCTCCCGGGACGGCTACACCTTC. Its protein product is CASSEASSRDGYTF.

The CDR3 loop reads CAWSVDSGRSNEQFF. In nucleotides, the CDR3 is TGTGCCTGGAGTGTTGATAGCGGGAGGTCAAATGAGCAGTTCTTC. V usage is TRBV30 and J usage is TRBJ2-1, with 10 bases aligning to TRBD2. The CDR3 spans 15 residues. The trim removed 0 bases at V and 7 bases at J, leaving 6 bases unmatched. CDR1 GTSNPN and CDR2 SVGIG come from the germline V gene (reference sequence).

This chain connects TRBV30 to TRBJ2-7; D perhaps matches TRBD2 (6 bases). CDR1 is GTSNPN, CDR2 SVGIG, per germline (reference sequence). The CDR3 runs 13 residues. Trimming took 1 base from V and 2 from J, leaving 9 bases between them. This CDR3 is CAWSGDWAYEQYF. In DNA form, the CDR3 reads TGTGCCTGGAGTGGGGACTGGGCCTACGAGCAGTACTTC. The whole variable domain, remainder taken from reference TRBV30 and TRBJ2-7, is SQTIHQWPATLVQPVGSPLSLECTVEGTSNPNLYWYRQAAGRGLQLLFYSVGIGQISSEVPQNLSASRPQDRQFILSSKKLLLSDSGFYLCAWSGDWAYEQYFGPGTRLTVT.